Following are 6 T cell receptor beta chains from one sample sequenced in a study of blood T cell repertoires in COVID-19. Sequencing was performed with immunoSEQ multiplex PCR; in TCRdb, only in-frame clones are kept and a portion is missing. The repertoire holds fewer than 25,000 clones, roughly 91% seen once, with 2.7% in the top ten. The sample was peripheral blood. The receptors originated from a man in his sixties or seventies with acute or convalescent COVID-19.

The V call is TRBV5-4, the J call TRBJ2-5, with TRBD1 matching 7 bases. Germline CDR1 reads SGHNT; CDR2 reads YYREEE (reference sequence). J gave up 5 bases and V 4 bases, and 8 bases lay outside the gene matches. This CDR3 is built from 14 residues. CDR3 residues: CASSPLKGGETQYF. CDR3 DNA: TGTGCCAGCAGCCCTTTAAAAGGGGGCGAGACCCAGTACTTC.

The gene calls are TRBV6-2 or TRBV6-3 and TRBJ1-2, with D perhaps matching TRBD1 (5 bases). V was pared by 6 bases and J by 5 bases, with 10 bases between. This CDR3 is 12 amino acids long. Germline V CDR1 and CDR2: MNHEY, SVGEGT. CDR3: CASSPDSYGYTF. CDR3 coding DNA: TGTGCCAGCAGCCCTGACAGTTATGGCTACACCTTC.

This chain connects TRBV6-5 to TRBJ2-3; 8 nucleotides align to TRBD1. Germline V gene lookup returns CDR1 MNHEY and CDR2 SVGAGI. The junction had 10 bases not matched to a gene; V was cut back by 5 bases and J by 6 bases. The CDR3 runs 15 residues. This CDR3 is CASSNGQGPLDTQYF. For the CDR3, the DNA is TGTGCCAGCAGTAACGGACAGGGCCCCCTTGATACGCAGTATTTT.

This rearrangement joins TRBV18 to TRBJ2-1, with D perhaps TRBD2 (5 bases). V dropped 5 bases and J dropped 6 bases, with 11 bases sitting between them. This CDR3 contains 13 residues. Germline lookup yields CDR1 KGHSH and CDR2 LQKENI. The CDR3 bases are TGTGCCAGCTCAACGGCCGGGGTCAATGAGCAGTTCTTC. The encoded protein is CASSTAGVNEQFF.

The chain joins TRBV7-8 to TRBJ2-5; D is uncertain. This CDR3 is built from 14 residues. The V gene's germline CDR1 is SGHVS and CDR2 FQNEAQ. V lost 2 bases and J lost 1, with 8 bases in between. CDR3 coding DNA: TGTGCCAGCAGCTTACGGGTATTCCAAGAGACCCAGTACTTC. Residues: CASSLRVFQETQYF.

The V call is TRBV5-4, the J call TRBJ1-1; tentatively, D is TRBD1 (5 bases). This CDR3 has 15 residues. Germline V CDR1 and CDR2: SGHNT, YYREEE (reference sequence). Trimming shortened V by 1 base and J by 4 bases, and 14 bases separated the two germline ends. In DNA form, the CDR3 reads TGTGCCAGCAGCTTGAATCAGGGATGGGGCACTGAAGCTTTCTTT. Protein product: CASSLNQGWGTEAFF.